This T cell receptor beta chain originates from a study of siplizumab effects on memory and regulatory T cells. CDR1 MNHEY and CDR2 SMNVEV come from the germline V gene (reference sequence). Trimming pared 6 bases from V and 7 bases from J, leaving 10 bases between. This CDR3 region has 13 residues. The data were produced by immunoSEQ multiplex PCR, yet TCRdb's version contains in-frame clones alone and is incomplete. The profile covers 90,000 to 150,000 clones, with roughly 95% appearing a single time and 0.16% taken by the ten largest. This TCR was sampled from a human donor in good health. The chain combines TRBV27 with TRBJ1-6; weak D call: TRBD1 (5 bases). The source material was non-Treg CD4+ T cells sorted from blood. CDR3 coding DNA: TGTGCCAGCAGGGAGGGGACCAATTCACCCCTCCACTTT. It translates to CASREGTNSPLHF.